The rows below give T cell receptor beta chains drawn from one sample of a study of blood T cell repertoires in COVID-19. The repertoire was sequenced with immunoSEQ multiplex PCR; TCRdb's copy has only in-frame clones and lacks some. The sample contains under 200,000 clones, more than 75% of which appear only once. The specimen sequenced was PBMCs or T cells enriched from blood (not recorded which). All receptors derive from a man between 35 and 55 years old with acute COVID-19. Each CDR3 is given with its conserved first and last residue. Fields, in order: D gene, CDR3 length, V gene, J gene, clone size, CDR3 DNA, CDR3 protein. D genes are given only for firm matches. Some rows have no size entry. The others give once, few or many, or a class for an expanded clone.

>TRBD1|14|TRBV2|TRBJ2-5|.
TGTGCCAGCAGGACAACAGGGGGCACAGAGACCCAGTACTTC
CASRTTGGTETQYF
>TRBD2|16|TRBV10-1|TRBJ2-7|.
TGCGCCAGCAGCCCTGGGACGGGAGGGAATTACCACGAGCAGTACTTC
CASSPGTGGNYHEQYF
>.|17|TRBV7-8|TRBJ2-7|.
TGTGCCAGCAGCTTAGTTGTTAGCCCGGGAGCTAGCTACGAGCAGTACTTC
CASSLVVSPGASYEQYF
>.|14|TRBV25-1|TRBJ2-1|.
TGTGCCAGCAGTGAGTGGCAGGCTGCATCTGAGCAGTTCTTC
CASSEWQAASEQFF
>.|16|TRBV11-2|TRBJ1-2|.
TGTGCCAGCAGCTTAGATAGTGGAGTTGCTAACTATGGCTACACCTTC
CASSLDSGVANYGYTF
>TRBD1|14|TRBV5-8|TRBJ1-2|.
TGTGCCAGCAGCCCTGGACAGGGGCCGGAAGGCTACACCTTC
CASSPGQGPEGYTF
>.|13|TRBV28|TRBJ1-1|.
TGTGCCAGCAGGGGATACGCGGGCACTGAAGCTTTCTTT
CASRGYAGTEAFF
>.|15|TRBV18|TRBJ1-2|.
TGTGCCAGCTCAGGCCCTGGACAGAATAACTATGGCTACACCTTC
CASSGPGQNNYGYTF
>TRBD1|12|TRBV5-1|TRBJ2-3|once
TGCGCCAGCAGCGGACAGGGGGATACGCAGTATTTT
CASSGQGDTQYF
>TRBD2|15|TRBV11-1|TRBJ2-1|.
TGTGCCAGCAGCCGAAAGCGGGAGGACGTAAGTGAGCAGTTCTTC
CASSRKREDVSEQFF
>.|17|TRBV6-6|TRBJ1-5|.
TGTGCCAGCAGCCGAATCCGGGGGGAGGGTAGCAATCAGCCCCAGCATTTT
CASSRIRGEGSNQPQHF
>.|16|TRBV20-1|TRBJ2-3|.
TGCAGTGCTAGTCGTTCCCTGGGACTGGAGCTGGGTACGCAGTATTTT
CSASRSLGLELGTQYF
>.|13|TRBV14|TRBJ1-2|.
TGTGCCAGCAGCCAATTGGTGACTTATGGCTACACCTTC
CASSQLVTYGYTF
>TRBD2|16|TRBV11-3|TRBJ2-1|.
TGTGCCAGCAGCCCGTGGACTAGCGGGGACTACAATGAGCAGTTCTTC
CASSPWTSGDYNEQFF
>TRBD2|16|TRBV3-1/TRBV3-2|TRBJ2-1|.
TGTGCCAGCAGCCAAGGAGGGAGCGGGAGAGAGGGTGAGCAGTTCTTC
CASSQGGSGREGEQFF
>TRBD1|14|TRBV2|TRBJ1-2|.
TGTGCCAGCAGTGGAGGGACAGGGGACTATGGCTACACCTTC
CASSGGTGDYGYTF
>TRBD2|15|TRBV2|TRBJ2-3|.
TGTGCCAGCAGTGCGCTAGCGGGAGCAACAGATACGCAGTATTTT
CASSALAGATDTQYF
>.|15|TRBV18|TRBJ1-5|.
TGTGCCAGCTCACCGGGCAGCAGTTCCGATCAGCCCCAGCATTTT
CASSPGSSSDQPQHF
>.|12|TRBV7-2|TRBJ1-3|.
TGTGCCAGCAGCCAGATCGGAAACACCATATATTTT
CASSQIGNTIYF
>.|15|TRBV5-8|TRBJ2-2|.
TGTGCCAGCGACATACGTCCCGGGGTTACCGGGGAGCTGTTTTTT
CASDIRPGVTGELFF
>TRBD2|16|TRBV10-2|TRBJ2-2|.
TGCGCCAGCACTGCGGGAGGGCCGGTTATCGCCGGGGAGCTGTTTTTT
CASTAGGPVIAGELFF
>.|18|TRBV11-2|TRBJ2-7|.
TGTGCCAGCAGCTTACAGTCGAGGATCGGCGGGGCGATTAGCGAGCAGTACTTC
CASSLQSRIGGAISEQYF
>.|13|TRBV4-2|TRBJ1-1|few
TGTGCCAGCAGCCCCTGGGAAGGGGCTGAAGCTTTCTTT
CASSPWEGAEAFF
>.|13|TRBV6-5|TRBJ1-2|.
TGTGCCAGCAGTTACTCGGCAGGGCACGGCTACACCTTC
CASSYSAGHGYTF
>.|12|TRBV27|TRBJ2-3|.
TGTGCCAGCAGTCCCGCGCCAGATACGCAGTATTTT
CASSPAPDTQYF
>.|13|TRBV27|TRBJ2-7|few
TGTGCCAGCAGTTGGGACTTCTCCTACGAGCAGTACTTC
CASSWDFSYEQYF
>.|14|TRBV29-1|TRBJ2-1|once
TGCAGCGTTGTGTCTAGCAGCTCCTACAATGAGCAGTTCTTC
CSVVSSSSYNEQFF
>.|14|TRBV18|TRBJ2-3|.
TGTGCCAGCTCACCACCGAATAGCGCAGATACGCAGTATTTT
CASSPPNSADTQYF
>.|13|TRBV2|TRBJ2-1|.
TGTGCCAGCGAACGAGCGGAGGAGGATGAGCAGTTCTTC
CASERAEEDEQFF
>TRBD2|16|TRBV4-1|TRBJ2-3|.
TGCGCCAGCAGCCAAGATGCCAGCGGGAGCCCAGATACGCAGTATTTT
CASSQDASGSPDTQYF
>TRBD2|17|TRBV11-2|TRBJ2-7|.
TGTGCCAGCAGCTTAGATCCCGGCACTAGCGCTCTGAACGAGCAGTACTTC
CASSLDPGTSALNEQYF
>TRBD1|15|TRBV28|TRBJ1-2|.
TGTGCCAGCAGTTCCACTCCGGGACAGGGTCGCGGCTACACCTTC
CASSSTPGQGRGYTF
>.|11|TRBV6-4|TRBJ2-7|.
TGTGCCAGCAGCCTGGCGGGCGAGCAGTACTTC
CASSLAGEQYF
>TRBD2|14|TRBV27|TRBJ2-7|.
TGTGCCAGCAGTTTTCGGACTAGTACCCACGAGCAGTACTTC
CASSFRTSTHEQYF
>TRBD1|17|TRBV5-1|TRBJ1-5|once
TGCGCCAGCAGCCCTGGGACAGGGAAGCGAAGCAATCAGCCCCAGCATTTT
CASSPGTGKRSNQPQHF
>TRBD2|16|TRBV9|TRBJ2-1|few
TGTGCCAGCAGCGGGGCCAGGGCGGGAGTCTACAATGAGCAGTTCTTC
CASSGARAGVYNEQFF
>.|14|TRBV6-5|TRBJ2-7|few
TGTGCCACCAGGAGGACTATTAACTCCTACGAGCAGTACTTC
CATRRTINSYEQYF
>TRBD2|15|TRBV6-5|TRBJ2-1|few
TGTGCCAGCAGCGTTCGAGCGGGAGATCTCTCTGAGCAGTTCTTC
CASSVRAGDLSEQFF
>.|15|TRBV3-1/TRBV3-2|TRBJ1-3|.
TGTGCCAGCAGCCAAGATCACGGCTCTGGAAACACCATATATTTT
CASSQDHGSGNTIYF
>TRBD2|16|TRBV3-1/TRBV3-2|TRBJ2-7|.
TGTGCCACTCCTGCTAGCGGGAGGGCCGGATTCTACGAGCAGTACTTC
CATPASGRAGFYEQYF
>.|13|TRBV27|TRBJ2-7|.
TGTGCCAGCAGTTTTTATAGCCTCGGTGAGCAGTACTTC
CASSFYSLGEQYF
>TRBD1|17|TRBV5-6|TRBJ1-6|.
TGTGCCAGCAGCTCTTCAGGGGGATTGTCCTATAATTCACCCCTCCACTTT
CASSSSGGLSYNSPLHF
>TRBD2|16|TRBV18|TRBJ2-7|.
TGTGCCAGCTCACCGGGGAGGGCGGGGGTCAGGTCCGAGCAGTACTTC
CASSPGRAGVRSEQYF
>.|17|TRBV10-1|TRBJ2-6|.
TGCGCCAGCAGTGAAGGGCAGGGGTACTCTGGGGCCAACGTCCTGACTTTC
CASSEGQGYSGANVLTF
>.|13|TRBV9|TRBJ1-1|.
TGTGCCAGCAGCGTGCAGTCGAACACTGAAGCTTTCTTT
CASSVQSNTEAFF
>.|12|TRBV7-9|TRBJ2-7|.
TGTGCCAGCAGTTCAGGGTATCACGAGCAGTACTTC
CASSSGYHEQYF
>TRBD2|16|TRBV4-1|TRBJ2-1|.
TGCGCCAGCAGCCACCCGACTAGCGATTCCTACAATGAGCAGTTCTTC
CASSHPTSDSYNEQFF
>TRBD1|15|TRBV5-1|TRBJ1-3|.
TGCGCCAGCTCGTTGGACAGGAGCTCTGGAAACACCATATATTTT
CASSLDRSSGNTIYF
>.|15|TRBV5-1|TRBJ2-1|.
TGCGCCAGCAGCTTGGGTGTGACGGGTAACAATGAGCAGTTCTTC
CASSLGVTGNNEQFF